This T cell receptor beta chain appears in the sequencing data of a study of memory B cells and T cells in multiple sclerosis. Method: immunoSEQ multiplex PCR; TCRdb's copy keeps in-frame clones and lacks some. The sample lists about 14,000 clones, 69% occurring once. The V and J ends lost 0 bases and 3 bases respectively, with 10 bases between them. The CDR3 consists of 14 residues. Germline assignment: CDR1 SGHRS and CDR2 YFSETQ. This clone was picked up one time. As yet, its antigen is unknown. Study findings and constraints: Clone-set sizes differed between compartments, so shared clonotype counts needed normalization.

What was sequenced was memory (CD45RO+) CD4+ T cells from blood. The receptor was isolated from a human donor with multiple sclerosis. The V gene is TRBV5-1, the J gene TRBJ2-7, with D perhaps matching TRBD2 (6 bases). CDR3 in DNA: TGCGCCAGCAGCTTGGTGTCGGGGGACTACGAGCAGTACTTC. The encoded protein is CASSLVSGDYEQYF.